This paragraph covers one TCR beta chain sequence. The antigen is unknown. TCRdb keeps only in-frame clones here, not all; method: immunoSEQ multiplex PCR. The profile shows approximately 2.3 million clones, about 92% of them singletons. This sample is drawn from a study of shared clonotypes between healthy human individuals. Every donor was a Caucasian adult from Nashville, Tennessee. Study outcomes and limitations: Generally, naive subsets came out with larger estimated richness than memory subsets. The naive CD4 repertoires of a handful of donors were compared, and around 4.9% of clonotypes were shared.

The CDR3 spans 16 residues. Unmatched junction bases numbered 6, after V lost 8 bases and J lost 3 bases. Germline assignment: CDR1 MNHEY and CDR2 SMNVEV (reference sequence). This receptor was obtained from a man younger than 35 in good health. Some clones in this sample may be carry-over from other donors' samples. The chain couples TRBV27 to TRBJ2-6; 11 bases line up with TRBD1. The sample taken for sequencing was naive CD4+ T cells from PBMCs. Subset given: CD45RA+ positively selected. CDR3: CASRGQGAGGANVLTF. The CDR3 nucleotides read TGTGCCAGCCGCGGACAGGGGGCTGGTGGGGCCAACGTCCTGACTTTC. Full variable domain (rest looked up from reference TRBV27 and TRBJ2-6): EAQVTQNPRYLITVTGKKLTVTCSQNMNHEYMSWYRQDPGLGLRQIYYSMNVEVTDKGDVPEGYKVSRKEKRNFPLILESPSPNQTSLYFCASRGQGAGGANVLTFGAGSRLTVL.